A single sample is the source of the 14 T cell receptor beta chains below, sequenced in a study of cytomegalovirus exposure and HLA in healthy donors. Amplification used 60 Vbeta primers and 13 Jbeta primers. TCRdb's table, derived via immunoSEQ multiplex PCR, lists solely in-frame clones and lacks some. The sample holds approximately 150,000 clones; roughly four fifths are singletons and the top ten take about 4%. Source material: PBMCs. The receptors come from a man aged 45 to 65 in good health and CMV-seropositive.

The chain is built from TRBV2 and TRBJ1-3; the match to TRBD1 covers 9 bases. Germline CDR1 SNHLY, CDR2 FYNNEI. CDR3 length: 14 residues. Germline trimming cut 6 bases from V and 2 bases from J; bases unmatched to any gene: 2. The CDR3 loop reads CASSRDRAGNTIYF. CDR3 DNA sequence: TGTGCCAGCAGCCGGGACAGGGCTGGAAACACCATATATTTT.

The CDR3 coding sequence is TGTGCCAGCAGTGGGGCGGATAGACCGACGCAGTATTTT. As protein: CASSGADRPTQYF. The rearrangement links TRBV28 to TRBJ2-3; weak D call: TRBD1 (5 bases). Trimming removed 5 bases at V and 9 bases at J, with 15 bases between. Germline CDR1 and CDR2: MDHEN and SYDVKM. This CDR3 is built from 13 residues.

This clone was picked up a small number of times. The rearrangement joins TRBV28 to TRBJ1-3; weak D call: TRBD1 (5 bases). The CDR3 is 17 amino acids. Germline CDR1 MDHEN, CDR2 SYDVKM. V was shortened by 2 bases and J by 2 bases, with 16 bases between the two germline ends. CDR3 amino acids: CASSLGASGSAGNTIYF. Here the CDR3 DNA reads TGTGCCAGCAGTTTAGGGGCCTCGGGCAGCGCTGGAAACACCATATATTTT. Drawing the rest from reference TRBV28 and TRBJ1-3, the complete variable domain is DVKVTQSSRYLVKRTGEKVFLECVQDMDHENMFWYRQDPGLGLRLIYFSYDVKMKEKGDIPEGYSVSREKKERFSLILESASTNQTSMYLCASSLGASGSAGNTIYFGEGSWLTVV.

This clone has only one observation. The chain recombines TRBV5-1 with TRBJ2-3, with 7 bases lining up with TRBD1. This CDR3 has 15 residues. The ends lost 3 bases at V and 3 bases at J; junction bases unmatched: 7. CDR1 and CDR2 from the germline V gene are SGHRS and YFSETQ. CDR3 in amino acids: CASSSDGTATDTQYF. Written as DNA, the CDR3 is TGCGCCAGCAGCTCCGATGGGACAGCTACAGATACGCAGTATTTT.

CDR3 in amino acids: CASSVGGRDTDTQYF. CDR3 in DNA: TGTGCCAGCAGCGTAGGTGGGAGGGACACAGATACGCAGTATTTT. This chain uses TRBV9 with TRBJ2-3, with 7 bases that match TRBD2. In germline, CDR1 is SGDLS, CDR2 YYNGEE. V trimming: 0 bases; J trimming: 2 bases; junction bases outside the gene matches: 3. This CDR3 comprises 15 residues. Complete variable domain (other parts from reference TRBV9 and TRBJ2-3): DSGVTQTPKHLITATGQRVTLRCSPRSGDLSVYWYQQSLDQGLQFLIQYYNGEERAKGNILERFSAQQFPDLHSELNLSSLELGDSALYFCASSVGGRDTDTQYFGPGTRLTVL.

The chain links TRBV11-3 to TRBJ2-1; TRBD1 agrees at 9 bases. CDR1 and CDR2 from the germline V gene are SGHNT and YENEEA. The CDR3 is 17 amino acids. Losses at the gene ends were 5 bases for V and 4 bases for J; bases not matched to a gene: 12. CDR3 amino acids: CASSTSGQGWGYNEQFF. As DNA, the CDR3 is TGTGCCAGCAGCACCTCCGGACAGGGGTGGGGTTACAATGAGCAGTTCTTC.

CDR3 amino acids: CASSGVSGLAGYNEQFF. CDR3 in DNA: TGTGCCAGCAGTGGGGTCTCGGGACTAGCGGGGTACAATGAGCAGTTCTTC. The rearrangement uses TRBV2 and TRBJ2-1; 13 bases are a match to TRBD2. V lost 4 bases to trimming and J lost 4 bases; unmatched junction nucleotides: 7. CDR3 size: 17 residues. From germline, CDR1 is SNHLY and CDR2 FYNNEI.

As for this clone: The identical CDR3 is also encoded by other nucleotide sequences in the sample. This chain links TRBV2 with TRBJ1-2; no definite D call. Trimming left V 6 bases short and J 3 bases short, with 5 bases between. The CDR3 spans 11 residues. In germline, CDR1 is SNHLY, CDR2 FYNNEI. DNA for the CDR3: TGTGCCAGCAGCCAGGACTATGGCTACACCTTC. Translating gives CASSQDYGYTF.

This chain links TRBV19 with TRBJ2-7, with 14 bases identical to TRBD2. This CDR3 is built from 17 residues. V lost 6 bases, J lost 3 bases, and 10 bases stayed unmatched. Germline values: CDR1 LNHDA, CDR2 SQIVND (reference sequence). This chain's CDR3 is CASSPYLTSGGVYEQYF. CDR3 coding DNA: TGTGCCAGTAGCCCTTACTTGACTAGCGGGGGGGTCTACGAGCAGTACTTC.

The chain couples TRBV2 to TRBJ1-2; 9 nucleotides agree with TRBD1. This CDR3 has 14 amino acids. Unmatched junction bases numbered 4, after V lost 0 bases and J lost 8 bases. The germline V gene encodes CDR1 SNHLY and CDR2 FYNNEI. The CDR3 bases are TGTGCCAGCAGTGAAGCGCAACAGGGGGCGGGCTACACCTTC. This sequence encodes CASSEAQQGAGYTF.

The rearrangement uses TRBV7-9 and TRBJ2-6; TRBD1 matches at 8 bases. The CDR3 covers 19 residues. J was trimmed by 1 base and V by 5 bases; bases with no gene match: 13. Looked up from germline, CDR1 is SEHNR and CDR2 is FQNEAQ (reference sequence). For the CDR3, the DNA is TGTGCCAGCAGCACCTCTAAGGCAGGGGGCCTATCTGGGGCCAACGTCCTGACTTTC. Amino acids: CASSTSKAGGLSGANVLTF.

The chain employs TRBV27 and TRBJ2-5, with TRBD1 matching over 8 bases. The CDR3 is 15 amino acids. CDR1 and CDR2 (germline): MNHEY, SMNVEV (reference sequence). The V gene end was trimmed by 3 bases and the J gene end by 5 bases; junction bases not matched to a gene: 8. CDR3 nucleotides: TGTGCCAGCAGTTTTGTAGGACAGGGACACGAGACCCAGTACTTC. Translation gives CASSFVGQGHETQYF.

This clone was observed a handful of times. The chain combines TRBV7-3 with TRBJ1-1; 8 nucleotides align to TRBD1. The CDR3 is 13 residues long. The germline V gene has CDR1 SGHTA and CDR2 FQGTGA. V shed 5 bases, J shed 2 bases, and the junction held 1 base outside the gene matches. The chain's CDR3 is CASSGQGNTEAFF. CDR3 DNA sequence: TGTGCCAGCAGCGGACAGGGAAACACTGAAGCTTTCTTT.

The CDR3 DNA reads TGTGCCAGCCAGACTTTCGCGACCGGGGAGCTGTTTTTT. It is translated as CASQTFATGELFF. The chain has TRBV7-6 and TRBJ2-2; no clear D gene. CDR3 length equals 13 residues. V was shortened by 8 bases and J by 5 bases, with 12 bases between the two germline ends. CDR1 SGHVS and CDR2 FNYEAQ come from the germline V gene.